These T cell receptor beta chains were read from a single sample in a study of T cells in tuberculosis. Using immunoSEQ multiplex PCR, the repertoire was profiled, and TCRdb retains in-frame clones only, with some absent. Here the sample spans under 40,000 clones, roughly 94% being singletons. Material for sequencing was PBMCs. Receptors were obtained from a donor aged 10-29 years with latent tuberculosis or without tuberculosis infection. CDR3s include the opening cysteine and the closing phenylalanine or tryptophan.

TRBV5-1	CASSGRLAGVYEQYF
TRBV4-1	CASSQVSSSGNTIYF
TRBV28	CASSRPVGLSTDTQYF
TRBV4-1	CASSQDPMSNTGELFF
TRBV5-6	CASSYPWGSGNEQFF
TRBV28	CASSQKGRGTEAFF
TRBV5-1	CASSLDWGGREQFF
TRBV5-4	CASSWTSANEQFF
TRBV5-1	CASSLSKGWDTEAFF
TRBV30	CAWSEQGDSEAFF
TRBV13	CASSSGQGGYTF
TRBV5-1	CASSLSGTSYEQYF
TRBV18	CASSPSGGSGANVLTF